Here is one T cell receptor (beta chain) with its context. It lacks a known antigen. Base quality data are lacking; no much larger clone is found one base away. The immunoSEQ Assay, a bias-controlled multiplex PCR, was used to amplify TCRbeta CDR3 regions from genomic DNA. Under the source paper's analysis protocol: The number of nucleated cells in each sample was estimated by amplification of reference gene primers within the assay. To quantify the absolute abundance of each unique TCRbeta CDR3 rearrangement, sequence reads were collapsed and filtered. For each sample, productive Simpson clonality was calculated as the square root of Simpson's diversity index over productive rearrangements. TCRdb obtained this table from immuneACCESS and retained in-frame rearrangements with V and J assigned. These tables miss some clones; where compared with another copy, unresolved V genes account for less than half of the shortfall, and the remainder is unexplained. The V and J calls and clone size come from that table; D and trimming were worked out from the DNA. Across this sample there are 25,000 to 35,000 clones, with more than 85% seen only once. Roughly 13% of the sample is held by the ten biggest clonotypes.

Each collaborating institution followed its own protocols to collect whole blood in K2EDTA tubes. For TCRbeta analysis, collaborator samples were shipped as frozen whole blood, as isolated PBMCs, or as DNA extracted from either sample type. This entry is derived from a study of blood T cell repertoires in COVID-19 (dated by TCRdb to 2020 to 2021). About the investigation overall: Samples from collaborators originated in the United States, Italy and Spain and spanned both the acute and convalescent phases of COVID-19. Deeply sampled blood TCRbeta repertoires from subjects exposed to, actively infected with, or recovered from COVID-19 were included in the dataset. A freely available public database, intended as a resource for researchers studying the immune response to SARS-CoV-2, is where the repertoires were released. The prospective study material was composed of cDNA or gDNA derived from T cells, B-cell-depleted T cells, or PBMCs. The sample metadata nearly always contained a de-identified subject ID, COVID-19 status, age in years and sex. The samples were drawn from two sources: the first 160 participants of the ongoing ImmuneRACE study, and 1,000 to 1,500 subjects contributed by 6 global collaborators. Where available, HLA class I and class II types were obtained from metadata supplied by the sample provider rather than from assay-based typing. Findings and caveats that apply to the study as a whole: The quantity of clinical and demographic metadata differed by source and by participant and was supplied without curation.

V lost 7 bases and J lost 8 bases, and the count of bases not matched to a germline gene is 11. The CDR3 measures 15 amino acids from cysteine to phenylalanine. Only the CDR3 portion is preserved as DNA: 45 bases, with reading frame beginning at the first base. In the germline V gene (reference sequence), CDR1 corresponds to LNHDA and CDR2 to SQIVND. This chain is built from TRBV19 and TRBJ1-6, with 7 central nucleotides matching TRBD1. The sample comprised peripheral blood. This clonotype originated in a human donor in a cohort sampled during active COVID-19. The sequenced DNA: TGTGCCAGTACCGGAGGGGGCGAGGGCGATTCACCCCTCCACTTT. Its coded protein is CASTGGGEGDSPLHF.